The 3 T cell receptor beta chains given below trace back to one sample, sequenced in a study of metastatic and nonmetastatic thyroid tumors. TCRdb redid the clone calls on the PCR reads using MiXCR. The table has 43,000 or so clones, less than 5% seen once. All patients were untreated before thyroid surgery. The sample consisted of blood. The receptor source for this set is a female donor with papillary thyroid cancer or a benign thyroid nodule (not recorded which). Some clones in this sample may be carry-over from other donors' samples.

This clone rates as medium-sized. The chain carries TRBV6-1 and TRBJ2-7, with TRBD2 matching over 9 bases. The V segment lost 8 bases and the J segment 4 bases; nucleotides outside the gene matches: 15. Per germline, CDR1 MNHNS and CDR2 SASEGT. This CDR3 has 16 residues. For the CDR3, the DNA is TGTGCCAGCCAGCAACGGGCGGGAGGGCCTAGTTACGAGCAGTACTTC. This gives the protein CASQQRAGGPSYEQYF.

The table lists this clone with many counts. This may be a read error, as it is one base from a much larger clone. The chain couples TRBV11-3 to TRBJ2-2, with a possible D match to TRBD1 (6 bases). V gave up 2 bases and J gave up 6 bases, with 10 bases separating them. This CDR3 is built from 14 residues. Germline CDR1 reads SGHNT; CDR2 reads YENEEA. The CDR3 protein is CASSLHDRSGELFF. The CDR3 DNA is TGTGCCAGCAGCTTACACGACAGGTCCGGGGAGCTGTTTTTT.

This clone was counted many times. The chain couples TRBV27 to TRBJ1-5; D call uncertain. The CDR3 extends over 14 amino acids. Germline assignment: CDR1 MNHEY and CDR2 SMNVEV (reference sequence). V lost 5 bases and J 6 bases, leaving 14 bases between the germline ends. CDR3 coding DNA: TGTGCCAGCAGTCCGGGCCTTTTGGGTCAGCCCCAGCATTTT. Its protein product is CASSPGLLGQPQHF.